A selection of T cell receptor beta chains follows, all from one sample in a study of blood T cell repertoires in COVID-19. Repertoires were generated with immunoSEQ multiplex PCR, while TCRdb's copy carries only in-frame clones and drops some. This table holds 170,000 or so clones, about 90% found once. Sequenced input: PBMCs or T cells enriched from blood (not recorded which). The receptors were sampled from a woman aged 45-65 years who had recovered from COVID-19. The CDR3 runs from the conserved cysteine through the conserved F or W. D genes are given only for firm matches. A row's size may be missing; if present it is once, few, many or a size class.

CDR3 length: 15
J gene: TRBJ2-2
V gene: TRBV24-1
D gene: TRBD2
clone size: .
CDR3 DNA: TGTGCCACCAGTGCAGCGGGAACGAACACCGGGGAGCTGTTTTTT
CDR3 protein: CATSAAGTNTGELFF

CDR3 length: 15
J gene: TRBJ1-1
V gene: TRBV5-1
D gene: .
clone size: few
CDR3 DNA: TGCGCCAGCAGCCCAGCCCTCAGGGAGGCCACTGAAGCTTTCTTT
CDR3 protein: CASSPALREATEAFF

CDR3 length: 15
J gene: TRBJ2-5
V gene: TRBV29-1
D gene: TRBD1
clone size: .
CDR3 DNA: TGCAGCGTTGAAGTGGCAGGGGGCGGATGGGAGACCCAGTACTTC
CDR3 protein: CSVEVAGGGWETQYF

CDR3 length: 13
J gene: TRBJ1-2
V gene: TRBV19
D gene: .
clone size: .
CDR3 DNA: TGTGCCAGTAGTATCTCCGCGGGTGGGGGCTACACCTTC
CDR3 protein: CASSISAGGGYTF

CDR3 length: 15
J gene: TRBJ1-2
V gene: TRBV28
D gene: TRBD1
clone size: .
CDR3 DNA: TGTGCCAGCAGATCGACCGGGACAGGGTTGAATGGCTACACCTTC
CDR3 protein: CASRSTGTGLNGYTF

CDR3 length: 15
J gene: TRBJ2-1
V gene: TRBV4-2
D gene: TRBD1
clone size: once
CDR3 DNA: TGTGCCAGCAGCCCCGGACAGGGCCCCTACAATGAGCAGTTCTTC
CDR3 protein: CASSPGQGPYNEQFF

CDR3 length: 15
J gene: TRBJ1-5
V gene: TRBV7-9
D gene: .
clone size: few
CDR3 DNA: TGTGCCAGCAGCGGAGAACAGGGCCCTAATCAGCCCCAGCATTTT
CDR3 protein: CASSGEQGPNQPQHF

CDR3 length: 16
J gene: TRBJ2-1
V gene: TRBV5-1
D gene: .
clone size: .
CDR3 DNA: TGCGCCAGCAGCTTGGATGGCGGGACCGCCTACAATGAGCAGTTCTTC
CDR3 protein: CASSLDGGTAYNEQFF

CDR3 length: 14
J gene: TRBJ1-4
V gene: TRBV5-4
D gene: TRBD1
clone size: .
CDR3 DNA: TGTGCCAGCAGCTTACAGGGGGCTGATGAAAAACTGTTTTTT
CDR3 protein: CASSLQGADEKLFF

CDR3 length: 13
J gene: TRBJ1-4
V gene: TRBV5-1
D gene: .
clone size: .
CDR3 DNA: TGCGCCAGCAGCTTCGGGTCGGGTGAAAAACTGTTTTTT
CDR3 protein: CASSFGSGEKLFF

CDR3 length: 15
J gene: TRBJ2-3
V gene: TRBV7-9
D gene: .
clone size: .
CDR3 DNA: TGTGCCAGCAGTCAGACAGCCTCTAGCACAGATACGCAGTATTTT
CDR3 protein: CASSQTASSTDTQYF

CDR3 length: 14
J gene: TRBJ1-1
V gene: TRBV10-3
D gene: TRBD1
clone size: .
CDR3 DNA: TGTGCCATACGCCGGGACAGTTCAAACACTGAAGCTTTCTTT
CDR3 protein: CAIRRDSSNTEAFF

CDR3 length: 13
J gene: TRBJ1-2
V gene: TRBV19
D gene: .
clone size: .
CDR3 DNA: TGTGCCAGTAGTATTCAGGTTAACTATGGCTACACCTTC
CDR3 protein: CASSIQVNYGYTF

CDR3 length: 16
J gene: TRBJ1-1
V gene: TRBV25-1
D gene: TRBD1
clone size: .
CDR3 DNA: TGTGCCAGCTCCAGGACAGGGGGCCTTCGGGGCACTGAAGCTTTCTTT
CDR3 protein: CASSRTGGLRGTEAFF

CDR3 length: 15
J gene: TRBJ1-5
V gene: TRBV19
D gene: TRBD1
clone size: .
CDR3 DNA: TGTGCCAGTAGTAAGGACAGGGGGCCCAATCAGCCCCAGCATTTT
CDR3 protein: CASSKDRGPNQPQHF

CDR3 length: 14
J gene: TRBJ2-3
V gene: TRBV7-9
D gene: .
clone size: .
CDR3 DNA: TGTGCCAGCAGCTTAGGTCAGGTGCTAGCGGGACAGGATTTT
CDR3 protein: CASSLGQVLAGQDF

CDR3 length: 11
J gene: TRBJ1-1
V gene: TRBV28
D gene: .
clone size: .
CDR3 DNA: TGTGCCAGCGGACTAGGCTATGAAGCTTTCTTT
CDR3 protein: CASGLGYEAFF

CDR3 length: 16
J gene: TRBJ2-7
V gene: TRBV27
D gene: .
clone size: .
CDR3 DNA: TGTGCCAGCAGTCGTTACGGGACACCGTCCTCCTACGAGCAGTACTTC
CDR3 protein: CASSRYGTPSSYEQYF

CDR3 length: 16
J gene: TRBJ2-1
V gene: TRBV24-1
D gene: TRBD2
clone size: .
CDR3 DNA: TGTGCCACCAGTGATTTCTCCACCGGGACTAGCGGAGAGCAGTTCTTC
CDR3 protein: CATSDFSTGTSGEQFF

CDR3 length: 17
J gene: TRBJ2-3
V gene: TRBV6-1
D gene: TRBD2
clone size: once
CDR3 DNA: TGTGCCAGCAGTGAACTCTCCCGGGGGGGTTCCGCAGATACGCAGTATTTT
CDR3 protein: CASSELSRGGSADTQYF

CDR3 length: 13
J gene: TRBJ1-1
V gene: TRBV6-5
D gene: .
clone size: .
CDR3 DNA: TGTGCCAGCAGTTCCAAGAGAGGGACTGAAGCTTTCTTT
CDR3 protein: CASSSKRGTEAFF

CDR3 length: 13
J gene: TRBJ1-1
V gene: TRBV30
D gene: .
clone size: .
CDR3 DNA: TGTGCCTGGAGTGGGGGGGGGAACACTGAAGCTTTCTTT
CDR3 protein: CAWSGGGNTEAFF

CDR3 length: 14
J gene: TRBJ1-4
V gene: TRBV5-1
D gene: .
clone size: .
CDR3 DNA: TGCGCCAGCAGCTTGTCGGGGGTTAATGAAAAACTGTTTTTT
CDR3 protein: CASSLSGVNEKLFF

CDR3 length: 17
J gene: TRBJ2-2
V gene: TRBV11-2
D gene: .
clone size: .
CDR3 DNA: TGTGCCAGCAGCCCAATTTATACGGGAGCGAACACCGGGGAGCTGTTTTTT
CDR3 protein: CASSPIYTGANTGELFF

CDR3 length: 13
J gene: TRBJ1-2
V gene: TRBV12-3/TRBV12-4
D gene: .
clone size: .
CDR3 DNA: TGTGCCAGCAGTTTCTCGGAGGTATCTGGCTACACCTTC
CDR3 protein: CASSFSEVSGYTF

CDR3 length: 15
J gene: TRBJ2-3
V gene: TRBV5-1
D gene: TRBD2
clone size: .
CDR3 DNA: TGCGCCAGCAGTCGGGGTAGCGGGAGTACAGATACGCAGTATTTT
CDR3 protein: CASSRGSGSTDTQYF